This TCR beta chain was recovered during a study of shared clonotypes between healthy human individuals. Study outcomes and limitations: Since donors were few, the genetic and exposure-history diversity represented was limited.

This CDR3 spans 12 amino acids. Germline CDR1 SGHRS, CDR2 YFSETQ. Between the trimmed V and J ends, which lost 2 bases and 4 bases, there was a span of 7 bases. A single count supports this clone. As yet, its antigen is unknown. This same CDR3 is encoded by further DNA sequences in the sample. The data were produced by immunoSEQ multiplex PCR, yet TCRdb's version contains in-frame clones alone and is incomplete. There are some 2 million clones in the sample; approximately 95% occur only once, and more than 0.9% lies in the top ten. CD45RO negativity and positive selection for CCR7 defined naive CD8 cells, a population that excluded terminally differentiated effector memory CD45RA+ cells.

The sample consisted of naive CD8+ T cells sorted from blood. This chain uses TRBV5-1 with TRBJ2-7, with D maybe TRBD1 (6 bases). The TCR sequence derives from a man between 18 and 29 years old in good health. The CDR3: CASSLGGYEQYF. The CDR3 bases are TGCGCCAGCAGCTTAGGGGGTTACGAGCAGTACTTC.